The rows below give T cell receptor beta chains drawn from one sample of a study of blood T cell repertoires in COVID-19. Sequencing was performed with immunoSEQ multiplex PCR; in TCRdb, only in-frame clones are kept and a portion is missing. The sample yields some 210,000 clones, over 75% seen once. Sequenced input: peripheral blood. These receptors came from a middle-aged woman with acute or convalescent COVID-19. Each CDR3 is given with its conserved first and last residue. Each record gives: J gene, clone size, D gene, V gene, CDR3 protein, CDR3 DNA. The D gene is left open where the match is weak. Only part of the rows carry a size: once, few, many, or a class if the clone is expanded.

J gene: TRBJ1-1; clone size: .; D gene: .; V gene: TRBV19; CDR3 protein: CASSIGSLSTEAFF; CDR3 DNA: TGTGCCAGTAGTATAGGTTCCTTGAGCACTGAAGCTTTCTTT
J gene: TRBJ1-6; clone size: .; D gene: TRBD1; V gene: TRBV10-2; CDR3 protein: CASEDRGGSPLHF; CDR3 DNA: TGCGCCAGCGAGGACAGGGGTGGTTCACCCCTCCACTTT
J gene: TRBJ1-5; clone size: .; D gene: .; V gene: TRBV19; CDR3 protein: CASTSATILPSNQPQHF; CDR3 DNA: TGTGCCAGTACCTCGGCGACAATTCTGCCTAGCAATCAGCCCCAGCATTTT
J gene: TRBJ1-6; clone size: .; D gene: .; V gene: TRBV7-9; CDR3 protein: CASSLRGGLSPLHF; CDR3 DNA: TGTGCCAGCAGTCTCCGAGGGGGTCTTTCACCCCTCCACTTT
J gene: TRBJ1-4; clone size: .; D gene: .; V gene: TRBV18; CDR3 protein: CASSPPDTPTNEKLFF; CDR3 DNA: TGTGCCAGCTCACCACCCGACACACCAACTAATGAAAAACTGTTTTTT
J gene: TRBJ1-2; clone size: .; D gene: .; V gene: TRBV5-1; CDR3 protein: CASSSDIYGYTF; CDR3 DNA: TGCGCCAGCAGCTCCGACATCTATGGCTACACCTTC
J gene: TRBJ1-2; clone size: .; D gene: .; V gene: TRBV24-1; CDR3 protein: CATSDSARSRGYTF; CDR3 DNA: TGTGCCACCAGTGATTCTGCCCGGTCGAGAGGCTACACCTTC
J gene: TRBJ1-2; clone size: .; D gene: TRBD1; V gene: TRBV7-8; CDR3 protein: CASSWRDRNNYGYTF; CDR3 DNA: TGTGCCAGCAGCTGGCGGGACAGGAATAACTATGGCTACACCTTC
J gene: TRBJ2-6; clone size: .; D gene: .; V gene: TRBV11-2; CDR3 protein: CASSLMVRALSGANVLTF; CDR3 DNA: TGTGCCAGCAGCTTAATGGTCAGGGCCCTCTCTGGGGCCAACGTCCTGACTTTC
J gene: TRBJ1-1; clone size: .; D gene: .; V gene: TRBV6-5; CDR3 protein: CASRTYPQGEAFF; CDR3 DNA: TGTGCCAGCAGGACCTACCCTCAGGGTGAAGCTTTCTTT
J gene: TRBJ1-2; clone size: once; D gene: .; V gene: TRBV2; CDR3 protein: CASSDRRGSYGYTF; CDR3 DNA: TGTGCCAGCAGTGATAGGAGAGGGTCCTATGGCTACACCTTC
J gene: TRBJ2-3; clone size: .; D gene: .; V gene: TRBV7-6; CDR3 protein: CASSPSRGATDTQYF; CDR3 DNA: TGTGCCAGCAGCCCTTCTCGGGGGGCCACAGATACGCAGTATTTT
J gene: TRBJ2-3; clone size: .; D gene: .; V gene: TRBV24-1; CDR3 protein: CATSDEITPGHIPSTDTQYF; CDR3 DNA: TGTGCCACCAGTGATGAAATAACCCCGGGACACATACCTAGCACAGATACGCAGTATTTT
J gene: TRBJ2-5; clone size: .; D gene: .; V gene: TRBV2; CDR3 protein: CASRYGEPQYQETQYF; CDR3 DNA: TGTGCCAGCAGGTATGGGGAGCCACAATACCAAGAGACCCAGTACTTC
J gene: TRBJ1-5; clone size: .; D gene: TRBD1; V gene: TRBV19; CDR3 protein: CASSILQGDQPQHF; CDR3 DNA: TGTGCCAGTAGTATTCTCCAGGGGGATCAGCCCCAGCATTTT
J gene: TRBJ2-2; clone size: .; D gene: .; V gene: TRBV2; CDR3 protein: CASRGIQGSGELFF; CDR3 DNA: TGTGCCAGCAGAGGGATACAGGGCTCCGGGGAGCTGTTTTTT
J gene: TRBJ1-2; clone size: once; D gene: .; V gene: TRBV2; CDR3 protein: CASPTNRDYGYTF; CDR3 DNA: TGTGCCAGTCCAACGAATCGGGACTATGGCTACACCTTC
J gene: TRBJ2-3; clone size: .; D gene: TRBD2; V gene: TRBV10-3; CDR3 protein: CAIGRGADTQYF; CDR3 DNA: TGTGCCATCGGGCGGGGGGCAGATACGCAGTATTTT
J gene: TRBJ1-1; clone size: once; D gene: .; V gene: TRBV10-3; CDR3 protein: CAISEWEPPEAFF; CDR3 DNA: TGTGCCATCAGTGAGTGGGAGCCCCCTGAAGCTTTCTTT